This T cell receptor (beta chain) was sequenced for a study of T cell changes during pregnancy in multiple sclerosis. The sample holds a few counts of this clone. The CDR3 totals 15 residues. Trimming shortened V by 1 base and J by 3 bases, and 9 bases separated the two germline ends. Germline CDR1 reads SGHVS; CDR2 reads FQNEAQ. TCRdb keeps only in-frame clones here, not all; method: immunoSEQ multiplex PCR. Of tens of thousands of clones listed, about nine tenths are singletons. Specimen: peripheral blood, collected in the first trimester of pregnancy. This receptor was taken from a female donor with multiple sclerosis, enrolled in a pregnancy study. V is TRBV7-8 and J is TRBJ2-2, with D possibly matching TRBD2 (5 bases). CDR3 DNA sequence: TGTGCCAGCAGCTTAGATTGGCGGGACACCGGGGAGCTGTTTTTT. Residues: CASSLDWRDTGELFF. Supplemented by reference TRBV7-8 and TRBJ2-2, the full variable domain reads GAGVSQSPRYKVAKRGQDVALRCDPISGHVSLFWYQQALGQGPEFLTYFQNEAQLDKSGLPSDRFFAERPEGSVSTLKIQRTQQEDSAVYLCASSLDWRDTGELFFGEGSRLTVL.